The clone carrying this TCR beta chain has more than one count but fewer than ten. The sample belongs to a study of T-cell memory formation after mild COVID-19. Each CDR3 protein gets one entry after TCRdb re-called the 5' RACE reads with MiXCR. Of under 450,000 distinct CDR3 sequences listed, less than 25% are singletons. The CDR3 is 14 residues long. The ends were cut back, 7 bases at V and 4 bases at J, with 18 bases in the middle. Germline V gene lookup returns CDR1 SQVTM and CDR2 ANQGSEA. The chain recombines TRBV29-1 with TRBJ2-3; D gene ambiguous. This TCR was sampled from an adult woman who had mild COVID-19 (a few samples of this study predate the infection). Cell type and time point are not known. The sequencing input was PBMCs or a T cell subset sorted from them (not recorded which). In DNA, the CDR3 is TGCAGCGCTCTACTAATAGCACACCCAGATACGCAGTATTTT. It encodes CSALLIAHPDTQYF.